This TCR beta chain was documented in a study of T cell responses to AZD1222 COVID-19 vaccine. Study-level points and caveats: Possibly, clonal diversity was underestimated; donors were largely white British and included more females.

Comments on this clone: Its antigen remains unidentified.

TCRdb's copy holds only in-frame clones and misses some; the assay was immunoSEQ multiplex PCR. The top ten hold around 7% of the sample, which has about 97,000 clones, more than 85% seen once. Sequenced here: peripheral blood, sampled on day 0 of AZD1222 vaccination. This receptor was taken from an adult in good health.

CDR3 region: CASGDGQGGETQYF. In DNA form, the CDR3 reads TGTGCCAGCGGGGATGGACAGGGTGGAGAGACCCAGTACTTC. The rearrangement joins TRBV7-9 to TRBJ2-5, with 8 bases fitting TRBD1. V shed 8 bases, J shed 4 bases, and the junction held 9 bases outside the gene matches. Germline loops: CDR1 SEHNR, CDR2 FQNEAQ (reference sequence). The CDR3 totals 14 residues.